This T cell receptor (beta chain) was recorded in a study of cytomegalovirus exposure and HLA in healthy donors. PCR employed 60 Vbeta and 13 Jbeta primers. In the source study's methods: Around 9.9 million shared chains were among the approximately 87 million unique TCR beta chains that a later analysis counted. Using immunoSEQ multiplex PCR, the repertoire was profiled, and TCRdb retains in-frame clones only, with some absent. The DNA gave D and trimming, while V, J and clone size come from that table. The sample consists of tens of thousands of clones, roughly 86% of them appearing once. This CDR3 is 15 amino acids long. J gave up 8 bases and V 2 bases, and 7 bases lay outside the gene matches. The germline V gene has CDR1 SGHRS and CDR2 YFSETQ.

The sample consisted of PBMCs. The sequence was collected from a woman aged 18-29 years in good health and CMV-seropositive. J is TRBJ2-4 and V is TRBV5-1; 10 nucleotides align to TRBD1. The CDR3 sequence: CASSFGQGERDIQYF. CDR3 coding DNA: TGCGCCAGCAGCTTCGGACAGGGGGAAAGGGACATTCAGTACTTC.